Below are 16 T cell receptor beta chains sequenced from a single sample in a study of spatial heterogeneity in lung cancer. Findings and caveats of the study: Counts that tracked tumor mutation counts were those of expanded intratumoral alpha and beta TCRs.

These receptors have no known antigen. Time point reported: sample taken at primary tumor resection. MiXCR was run by TCRdb on the 5' RACE reads, yielding one entry per CDR3 protein. The sample lists about 13,000 distinct CDR3 sequences; over 3% were seen once. The input for sequencing was lung tumor tissue, taken at surgery. The receptors come from a male donor with early-stage non-small cell lung cancer.

This clonotype was detected many times. The rearrangement links TRBV7-9 to TRBJ2-2, with 8 bases identical to TRBD1. J gave up 6 bases and V 5 bases, and 8 bases lay outside the gene matches. The CDR3 is made up of 15 amino acids. The germline V gene has CDR1 SEHNR and CDR2 FQNEAQ (reference sequence). The CDR3 is CASSTRTGRAGELFF. DNA of the CDR3: TGTGCCAGCAGCACCCGGACAGGGCGGGCCGGGGAGCTGTTTTTT.

This clonotype is judged medium-sized. This chain joins TRBV7-2 and TRBJ2-1; D remains unclear. The V and J ends lost 3 bases and 9 bases respectively, with 9 bases between them. The length of the CDR3 is 12 residues. Germline V lookup: CDR1 SGHTA, CDR2 FQGNSA. The CDR3, as DNA: TGTGCCAGCAGCTTGTTAGTAGGTGAGCAGTTCTTC. It translates to CASSLLVGEQFF.

The table lists this clonotype with many counts. The chain carries TRBV5-6 and TRBJ2-3, with 7 bases matching TRBD2. Germline CDR1 reads SGHDT; CDR2 reads YYEEEE. The CDR3 loop spans 16 amino acids. V was pared by 4 bases and J by 5 bases, with 13 bases of the junction left unmatched. CDR3 sequence: CASSQTGLWGGDTQYF. In DNA form, the CDR3 reads TGTGCCAGCAGCCAAACCGGATTGTGGGGGGGAGATACGCAGTATTTT. Using reference TRBV5-6 and TRBJ2-3 for the parts outside the CDR3, the full variable domain is DAGVTQSPTHLIKTRGQQVTLRCSPKSGHDTVSWYQQALGQGPQFIFQYYEEEERQRGNFPDRFSGHQFPNYSSELNVNALLLGDSALYLCASSQTGLWGGDTQYFGPGTRLTVL.

This clonotype was picked up many times. The rearrangement links TRBV7-6 to TRBJ2-2; 9 nucleotides align to TRBD1. The CDR3 loop spans 15 amino acids. V was clipped by 5 bases and J by 4 bases; unmatched bases: 5. Germline V CDR1 and CDR2: SGHVS, FNYEAQ. The CDR3 sequence is CASSRGQGGTGELFF. In DNA form, the CDR3 reads TGTGCCAGCAGCCGGGGACAGGGTGGCACCGGGGAGCTGTTTTTT.

By proportion, this clonotype is medium-sized. V usage is TRBV7-2 and J usage is TRBJ2-7; no firm D call. The germline V gene has CDR1 SGHTA and CDR2 FQGNSA. The CDR3 consists of 13 residues. V was trimmed by 3 bases and J by 1 base, leaving 7 bases between them. The CDR3 spells CASSLPGSYEQYF. CDR3 nucleotide sequence: TGTGCCAGCAGCTTGCCCGGTTCCTACGAGCAGTACTTC.

This clonotype is deemed medium-sized. This rearrangement joins TRBV11-2 to TRBJ1-5; D is unresolved. CDR1 is SGHAT, CDR2 FQNNGV, per germline. The CDR3 spans 16 residues. V lost 8 bases and J 9 bases, leaving 26 bases between the germline ends. Written as DNA, the CDR3 is TGTGCCAGCTCGTTAGGGAGTCAGATCGAGTGGGGGCCCCAGCATTTT. Its translation: CASSLGSQIEWGPQHF.

This clonotype has ten or more counts. This rearrangement joins TRBV20-1 to TRBJ2-2, with 7 bases lining up with TRBD2. The CDR3 extends over 13 amino acids. V gave up 5 bases and J gave up 4 bases; unmatched junction bases: 4. Germline loops: CDR1 DFQATT, CDR2 SNEGSKA (reference sequence). The CDR3 region is CSAREAVTGELFF. The CDR3 nucleotides are TGCAGTGCTCGGGAGGCTGTCACCGGGGAGCTGTTTTTT.

This clonotype is medium-sized (0.01 to 0.1%) within its sample. The chain combines TRBV14 with TRBJ2-2; no clear D gene. This CDR3 has 15 residues. V dropped 6 bases and J dropped 5 bases, with 16 bases sitting between them. Looked up from germline, CDR1 is SGHDN and CDR2 is FVKESK. The CDR3 region is CASSQTFFGTGELFF. In DNA form, the CDR3 reads TGTGCCAGCAGTCAGACATTTTTTGGGACCGGGGAGCTGTTTTTT.

The V gene is TRBV19, the J gene TRBJ2-3, with TRBD2 identical over 13 bases. CDR1 is LNHDA, CDR2 SQIVND, per germline (reference sequence). This CDR3 region has 17 residues. Germline trimming cut 7 bases from V and 1 base from J; bases unmatched to any gene: 8. The CDR3 coding sequence is TGTGCCAGTAAACCACTAGCGGGGGGGCCGGGCACAGATACGCAGTATTTT. Protein: CASKPLAGGPGTDTQYF.

Many counts were recorded for this clonotype. The chain combines TRBV18 with TRBJ1-5, with 7 bases lining up with TRBD1. The CDR3 sequence is 14 residues long. From germline, CDR1 is KGHSH and CDR2 LQKENI. V was pared by 4 bases and J by 5 bases, with 5 bases of the junction left unmatched. CDR3 sequence reads: CASSRTGQDQPQHF. The CDR3 DNA reads TGTGCCAGCTCACGGACAGGCCAGGATCAGCCCCAGCATTTT.

This clonotype is deemed large (0.1 to 1%). This chain connects TRBV14 to TRBJ2-7, with 7 bases aligning to TRBD1. V was pared by 5 bases and J by 3 bases, with 19 bases of the junction left unmatched. This CDR3 spans 18 amino acids. Germline V gene data show CDR1 as SGHDN and CDR2 as FVKESK. CDR3 sequence: CASSFGQVTARTHYEQYF. The CDR3 DNA follows: TGTGCCAGCAGCTTTGGACAGGTCACAGCAAGAACGCACTACGAGCAGTACTTC.

This clonotype appeared many times. The rearrangement joins TRBV7-8 to TRBJ1-1; 7 positions agree with TRBD1. Trimming took 5 bases from V and 5 from J; bases not matched to a gene: 5. Germline assignment: CDR1 SGHVS and CDR2 FQNEAQ. This CDR3 region has 13 residues. CDR3 bases: TGTGCCAGCAGCCGGTTACAGGGGACTGAAGCTTTCTTT. Translated, it gives CASSRLQGTEAFF.

This clonotype appeared many times. The chain has TRBV6-6 and TRBJ1-1; 8 nucleotides align to TRBD1. Germline-derived CDR1 and CDR2 are MNHNY and SVGAGI (reference sequence). The CDR3 has 15 amino acids. J gave up 3 bases and V 6 bases, and 9 bases lay outside the gene matches. As DNA, the CDR3 is TGTGCCAGCAGCCAGGGGGCGCGCTTGGACACTGAAGCTTTCTTT. The encoded protein is CASSQGARLDTEAFF.

At least ten counts were recorded for this clonotype. The chain combines TRBV10-3 with TRBJ1-6; no definite D call. Trimming cost V 4 bases and J 10 bases, with 11 bases left between them. CDR1 is ENHRY, CDR2 SYGVKD, per germline. CDR3 length: 13 residues. CDR3 sequence reads: CAISVQPGSPLHF. The CDR3 DNA reads TGTGCCATCAGTGTTCAGCCCGGCTCACCCCTCCACTTT.

This clonotype has at least ten counts. The chain carries TRBV20-1 and TRBJ1-1; weak D call: TRBD1 (5 bases). The V and J ends lost 3 bases and 3 bases respectively, with 8 bases between them. This CDR3 region has 12 residues. CDR1 and CDR2 (germline): DFQATT, SNEGSKA (reference sequence). The CDR3 sequence: CSASARDTEAFF. The CDR3 DNA reads TGCAGTGCTAGCGCCAGGGACACTGAAGCTTTCTTT.

This clonotype came up many times. V is TRBV3-1 and J is TRBJ1-4; perhaps TRBD1 as D (6 bases). The CDR3 runs 15 residues. With 4 bases removed from V and 3 bases from J, the gap between germline ends came to 12 bases. Germline assignment: CDR1 LGHDT and CDR2 YNNKEL (reference sequence). CDR3 loop: CASSPTQGPNEKLFF. In DNA, the CDR3 is TGTGCCAGCAGCCCTACACAGGGACCTAATGAAAAACTGTTTTTT.